These 6 T cell receptor beta chains share one sample of origin, sequenced in a study of glioma-infiltrating T cells. TCR alpha and beta CDR3 regions were amplified from RNA using iRepertoire nested multiplex PCR. TCRdb re-analysed the multiplex PCR reads in MiXCR, keeping a single row per CDR3 protein. The table lists about 400,000 distinct CDR3 sequences, 41% of them singletons. The sequenced sample consisted of glioma tissue, nonneoplastic brain tissue, or PBMCs (not recorded which). These receptor sequences come from a human donor with low-grade glioma or glioblastoma, undergoing nonglioma brain surgery, or in good health (not recorded which).

As concerns this clonotype: A much larger clone sits a single nucleotide away, making a read error possible. The V and J genes are TRBV28 and TRBJ2-3, with 10 bases identical to TRBD1. The last part of the DNA fits TRBJ1-5 better; the J call may be wrong. The germline CDR1 and CDR2 sequences are MDHEN and SYDVKM. The CDR3 totals 14 residues. The CDR3 DNA follows: TGTGCCAGCACCGGGACAGGGGAAGCAGATACGCAGCATTTT. Its protein product is CASTGTGEADTQHF.

This clonotype has only one observation. The CDR3 region has the DNA TGTGCCAGCAGTTTAGCGCGTGTTACCGCCTACGAGCAGTACTTC. This sequence encodes CASSLARVTAYEQYF. The rearrangement uses TRBV12-3 or TRBV12-4 and TRBJ2-7; no definite D call. V was trimmed by 0 bases and J by 2 bases, leaving 11 bases between them. The CDR3 covers 15 residues.

The chain employs TRBV20-1 and TRBJ2-7; 11 bases are shared with TRBD2. The germline CDR1 and CDR2 sequences are DFQATT and SNEGSKA (reference sequence). CDR3 length: 13 amino acids. Germline trimming cut 6 bases from V and 1 base from J; bases unmatched to any gene: 2. CDR3 nucleotide sequence: TGCAGTGCGAGACTAGCGGGGTCCTACGAGCAGTACTTC. Protein: CSARLAGSYEQYF.

The V and J genes are TRBV24-1 and TRBJ2-5; D remains unclear. Germline CDR1 is KGHDR and CDR2 is SFDVKD. CDR3 length: 13 residues. V lost 5 bases and J 0 bases, leaving 6 bases between the germline ends. The CDR3: CATSGRNQETQYF. The CDR3 nucleotides read TGTGCCACCAGTGGCAGAAACCAAGAGACCCAGTACTTC.

Of note for this clonotype: This may stem from a read error, because a much larger clone lies one nucleotide away. The chain joins TRBV28 to TRBJ2-7; D gene ambiguous. The length of the CDR3 is 13 residues. Trimming stripped 9 bases from V and 2 bases from J, with 14 bases between. CDR1 is MDHEN and CDR2 is SYDVKM in the germline V gene. The CDR3, as DNA: TGTGCCAGTAGTATAAGGAGCCCCTACGAGCAGTACTTC. Translation gives CASSIRSPYEQYF.

Comments on this clonotype: Given a much more abundant clone one base away, this may be a read error. CDR3 amino acids: CASAPGHTYEQHF. Written as DNA, the CDR3 is TGTGCCAGCGCCCCGGGACACACCTACGAGCAGCACTTC. The chain combines TRBV6-1 with TRBJ2-7; D perhaps matches TRBD1 (6 bases). The CDR3 is 13 residues long. Germline CDR1 is MNHNS and CDR2 is SASEGT.